This TCR beta chain was sequenced for a study of a mutant IDH1 vaccine in newly diagnosed glioma. Between the trimmed V and J ends, which lost 2 bases and 1 base, there was a span of 6 bases. CDR1 and CDR2 from the germline V gene are KGHSH and LQKENI. The CDR3 covers 14 residues. In regard to this clone: In the same sample, other DNA sequences code for this CDR3.

Data came from immunoSEQ multiplex PCR; TCRdb stores just in-frame clones and leaves some out. This sample yields approximately 36,000 clones, of which 80% to 95% are seen a single time; approximately 20% belongs to the top ten. Time point of the sample: baseline, week 1 (first vaccination visit). Indicated treatment: pre-vaccination baseline after standard-of-care therapy. The TCR originated in a man between 18 and 35 years old with glioma. Specimen: PBMCs, collected from a glioma patient treated with radiotherapy, temozolomide or both. The chain has TRBV18 and TRBJ1-5; a possible D gene is TRBD1 (5 bases). The DNA of the CDR3 is TGTGCCAGCTCACCAAGGGGAAGCAATCAGCCCCAGCATTTT. This sequence encodes CASSPRGSNQPQHF.